Sequencing of this T cell receptor (beta chain) was carried out in a study of shared T cell receptors in the human thymus. Some clones are missing from TCRdb's copy, which holds only in-frame ones; the method was immunoSEQ multiplex PCR. The sample yields hundreds of thousands of clones, about 89% seen once. This CDR3 spans 18 amino acids. V lost 5 bases and J 4 bases, leaving 24 bases between the germline ends. CDR1 MDHEN and CDR2 SYDVKM come from the germline V gene. This same sample was also taken into another study, of human thymus T cells. Turning to that study: Thymus pieces cut out during corrective heart surgery were the tissue that was used.

Sequenced input: thymocytes. The V and J genes are TRBV28 and TRBJ1-5; perhaps TRBD1 as D (5 bases). The sequence was obtained from a boy younger than two with a congenital heart defect. The CDR3 sequence is CASSKGSPGTKWNQPQHF. DNA of the CDR3: TGTGCCAGCAGTAAGGGGTCTCCAGGCACCAAATGGAATCAGCCCCAGCATTTT.